This TCR beta chain was found in a study of T cells expressing NK-cell markers. Study context: Sequencing covered eight donors, seven HCMV-seropositive and one seronegative.

After re-calling the 5' RACE reads, TCRdb lists one entry per CDR3 protein, DNA absent. The sample's table shows a few hundred thousand distinct CDR3 sequences. Germline V gene data show CDR1 as SGHVS and CDR2 as FQNEAQ. CDR3 length: 18 residues. Specimen: blood T cells: a sorted CD56 or NKG2C T cell subset, CD4+ or CD8+ T cells, or bulk PBMC T cells (not recorded which). The chain couples TRBV7-8 to TRBJ1-4; TCRdb outputs TRBD1, but without DNA this stays unchecked. This clonotype originated in a man aged 18 to 29 in good health. Here the CDR3 reads CASSLVVGQAPSWEKLFF.